This T cell receptor beta chain was sequenced in a study of cytomegalovirus exposure and HLA in healthy donors. Regarding the study as a whole: Altogether, 160 or so TCR beta chains were recorded as cytomegalovirus-associated. A few V segments could not be told apart, such as TRBV6-2 and TRBV6-3, and were left out.

Regarding this clone: Its target is not known.

With 60 Vbeta and 13 Jbeta primers, the PCR was carried out. Sequencing was performed with immunoSEQ multiplex PCR; in TCRdb, only in-frame clones are kept and a portion is missing. Among under 150,000 clones listed, around 69% were seen once. The V segment lost 3 bases and the J segment 1 base; nucleotides outside the gene matches: 0. This CDR3 comprises 14 residues. CDR1 is SEHNR and CDR2 is FQNEAQ in the germline V gene (reference sequence). The rearrangement links TRBV7-9 to TRBJ2-3; 8 nucleotides agree with TRBD1. The receptor comes from a human donor in good health. The sequencing input was PBMCs. CDR3 in amino acids: CASSLGQGTDTQYF. The CDR3 DNA follows: TGTGCCAGCAGCTTGGGACAGGGCACAGATACGCAGTATTTT.